Presented here are 32 T cell receptor beta chains from one specimen sequenced in a study of blood T cell dynamics during melanoma immunotherapy. Clones were sequenced by immunoSEQ multiplex PCR, and TCRdb holds only the in-frame ones, with some missing. The sample holds around 12,000 clones, approximately 84% seen once. Time point: pre-treatment baseline. The sample in question was blood, obtained from a patient treated with checkpoint blockade. The receptors stem from a human donor with melanoma.

J is TRBJ2-7 and V is TRBV10-3; TRBD1 agrees at 10 bases. Germline CDR1 is ENHRY and CDR2 is SYGVKD. This CDR3 has 15 amino acids. After removal of 6 bases from V and 0 bases from J, the junction contained 5 bases not matched to a gene. Written as DNA, the CDR3 is TGTGCCATCAGCGGGACAGGGGCCGGCTCCTACGAGCAGTACTTC. Its translation is CAISGTGAGSYEQYF.

The chain couples TRBV11-2 to TRBJ2-2; TRBD2 is a possible D gene (5 bases). The V gene lost 5 bases and the J gene lost 4 bases, with 11 bases spanning the gap. The CDR3 contains 14 residues. Germline V CDR1 and CDR2: SGHAT, FQNNGV. CDR3 bases: TGTGCCAGCAGCGCAAGCGGAACCACCGGGGAGCTGTTTTTT. Protein product: CASSASGTTGELFF.

This rearrangement joins TRBV30 to TRBJ1-4; D gene uncertain. CDR3 size: 12 residues. CDR1 and CDR2 from the germline V gene are GTSNPN and SVGIG (reference sequence). Trimming cost V 0 bases and J 7 bases, with 6 bases left between them. The CDR3 sequence is CAWSVSLEKLFF. In DNA form, the CDR3 reads TGTGCCTGGAGTGTAAGCCTTGAAAAACTGTTTTTT. The whole variable domain, remainder taken from reference TRBV30 and TRBJ1-4, is SQTIHQWPATLVQPVGSPLSLECTVEGTSNPNLYWYRQAAGRGLQLLFYSVGIGQISSEVPQNLSASRPQDRQFILSSKKLLLSDSGFYLCAWSVSLEKLFFGSGTQLSVL.

The chain couples TRBV11-1 to TRBJ2-2; D perhaps matches TRBD1 (5 bases). The germline CDR1 and CDR2 sequences are SGHAT and FQDESV (reference sequence). Trimming took 2 bases from V and 4 from J, leaving 8 bases between them. The CDR3 has 14 residues. The CDR3 coding sequence is TGTGCCAGCAGCTTATACAGGACCACCGGGGAGCTGTTTTTT. It is translated as CASSLYRTTGELFF.

The chain is built from TRBV28 and TRBJ2-2; 7 bases agree with TRBD1. This CDR3 spans 15 amino acids. The V gene end was trimmed by 2 bases and the J gene end by 7 bases; junction bases not matched to a gene: 7. Germline CDR1 MDHEN, CDR2 SYDVKM. CDR3 amino acids: CASSLVEGAGGELFF. CDR3 bases: TGTGCCAGCAGTTTAGTTGAGGGGGCAGGCGGGGAGCTGTTTTTT.

The chain is built from TRBV28 and TRBJ2-3; tentatively, D is TRBD1 (6 bases). Looked up from germline, CDR1 is MDHEN and CDR2 is SYDVKM. Trimming pared 4 bases from V and 6 bases from J, leaving 17 bases between. The CDR3 has 15 residues. The CDR3 spells CASSSPWGPGDTQYF. The CDR3 nucleotides read TGTGCCAGCAGTTCCCCTTGGGGGCCGGGGGATACGCAGTATTTT.

The chain recombines TRBV7-3 with TRBJ2-5; tentatively, D is TRBD1 (6 bases). V lost 3 bases and J lost 2, with 16 bases in between. Germline V lookup: CDR1 SGHTA, CDR2 FQGTGA. The CDR3 spans 16 residues. The CDR3 nucleotides are TGTGCCAGCAGCTTTAAGGGACATAGGAGACAAGAGACCCAGTACTTC. Translated, it gives CASSFKGHRRQETQYF.

The chain has TRBV7-8 and TRBJ2-2; 9 nucleotides match TRBD1. Germline CDR1 is SGHVS and CDR2 is FQNEAQ. This CDR3 contains 19 residues. V dropped 1 base and J dropped 5; count of bases not matched to a gene: 14. CDR3 DNA: TGTGCCAGCAGCTTAGTATGGGACAGGGCATGGGGAGAGACCGGGGAGCTGTTTTTT. Translation: CASSLVWDRAWGETGELFF. Looking up the rest from reference TRBV7-8 and TRBJ2-2 gives the full variable domain: GAGVSQSPRYKVAKRGQDVALRCDPISGHVSLFWYQQALGQGPEFLTYFQNEAQLDKSGLPSDRFFAERPEGSVSTLKIQRTQQEDSAVYLCASSLVWDRAWGETGELFFGEGSRLTVL.

The chain combines TRBV11-2 with TRBJ2-7; TRBD2 aligns across 7 bases. Trimming took 5 bases from V and 2 from J; bases not matched to a gene: 9. Germline loops: CDR1 SGHAT, CDR2 FQNNGV. This CDR3 has 15 amino acids. The DNA for the CDR3 is TGTGCCAGCAGCCCAGGGAGGGGACCTGCCTACGAGCAGTACTTC. Translation gives CASSPGRGPAYEQYF.

This chain joins TRBV15 and TRBJ1-2, with 9 bases matching TRBD1. CDR1 and CDR2 from the germline V gene are LNHNV and YYDKDF (reference sequence). V trimming: 0 bases; J trimming: 8 bases; junction bases outside the gene matches: 7. The CDR3 spans 15 residues. CDR3 nucleotides: TGTGCCACCAGCAGAGATTTCGGGACAGGGTACGGCTACACCTTC. Amino acid sequence: CATSRDFGTGYGYTF.

The chain employs TRBV6-1 and TRBJ1-1, with 8 bases lining up with TRBD1. This CDR3 has 14 residues. The V gene's germline CDR1 is MNHNS and CDR2 SASEGT. V lost 6 bases to trimming and J lost 0 bases; unmatched junction nucleotides: 3. The CDR3 coding sequence is TGTGCCAGCAGGCACAGGGGGGTGAACACTGAAGCTTTCTTT. It is translated as CASRHRGVNTEAFF.

Points on this clone: Relative to the germline gene, one junction end is altered; a read error may explain this. This rearrangement joins TRBV19 to TRBJ2-4; possible D gene TRBD1, 5 bases. The CDR3 has 11 residues. The V gene's germline CDR1 is LNHDA and CDR2 SQIVND (reference sequence). As DNA, the CDR3 is TGTGCCAGTACCGATGGGTGGGGCAGCTCGTTC. Its protein product is CASTDGWGSSF.

The chain carries TRBV27 and TRBJ2-7; TRBD1 matches at 9 bases. V dropped 1 base and J dropped 2; count of bases not matched to a gene: 9. The CDR3 loop spans 17 amino acids. Germline V gene data show CDR1 as MNHEY and CDR2 as SMNVEV (reference sequence). The CDR3 sequence: CASSLFVPGQGAYEQYF. The CDR3, as DNA: TGTGCCAGCAGTTTATTTGTTCCGGGACAGGGAGCCTACGAGCAGTACTTC.

This sequence joins TRBV9 and TRBJ2-3; no clear D gene. CDR3 size: 16 residues. Germline lookup yields CDR1 SGDLS and CDR2 YYNGEE. Trimming left V 3 bases short and J 3 bases short, with 17 bases between. The CDR3 reads CASSGFAGVLTDTQYF. The CDR3 DNA sequence: TGTGCCAGCAGCGGTTTCGCAGGAGTTTTAACAGATACGCAGTATTTT. Variable domain in full (rest from reference TRBV9 and TRBJ2-3): DSGVTQTPKHLITATGQRVTLRCSPRSGDLSVYWYQQSLDQGLQFLIQYYNGEERAKGNILERFSAQQFPDLHSELNLSSLELGDSALYFCASSGFAGVLTDTQYFGPGTRLTVL.

The CDR3: CASAQGNGNQPQHF. CDR3 bases: TGTGCCAGTGCTCAGGGTAATGGCAATCAGCCCCAGCATTTT. The chain carries TRBV19 and TRBJ1-5; possibly TRBD1 for D (5 bases). In germline, CDR1 is LNHDA, CDR2 SQIVND (reference sequence). V was trimmed by 8 bases and J by 2 bases, leaving 13 bases between them. CDR3 length equals 14 residues.

The V call is TRBV10-3, the J call TRBJ1-1; 9 nucleotides match TRBD1. Germline CDR1 and CDR2: ENHRY and SYGVKD. The CDR3 sequence is 15 residues long. The junction had 9 bases not matched to a gene; V was cut back by 10 bases and J by 0 bases. The DNA of the CDR3 is TGTGCCACACCGCCGGGACAGGGCATGAACACTGAAGCTTTCTTT. It yields the protein CATPPGQGMNTEAFF.

The chain uses TRBV7-2 and TRBJ2-4, with a possible D match to TRBD2 (5 bases). CDR3 size: 15 residues. CDR1 and CDR2 from the germline V gene are SGHTA and FQGNSA. V was cut by 1 base and J by 7 bases, with 14 bases left in between. CDR3 sequence reads: CASSLVGVKTNIQYF. In DNA, the CDR3 is TGTGCCAGCAGCTTAGTCGGGGTAAAAACTAACATTCAGTACTTC. The variable domain in full, completed from reference TRBV7-2 and TRBJ2-4, reads GAGVSQSPSNKVTEKGKDVELRCDPISGHTALYWYRQSLGQGLEFLIYFQGNSAPDKSGLPSDRFSAERTGGSVSTLTIQRTQQEDSAVYLCASSLVGVKTNIQYFGAGTRLSVL.

The CDR3 loop is CASSGLAGGPRSYEQYF. CDR3 bases: TGTGCCAGCAGTGGACTAGCGGGAGGGCCGAGGTCCTACGAGCAGTACTTC. The V call is TRBV28, the J call TRBJ2-7; 15 bases are shared with TRBD2. The germline CDR1 and CDR2 sequences are MDHEN and SYDVKM. The trim removed 5 bases at V and 1 base at J, leaving 6 bases unmatched. This CDR3 has 17 residues.

This chain connects TRBV6-6 to TRBJ1-4; no clear D gene. Germline-derived CDR1 and CDR2 are MNHNY and SVGAGI (reference sequence). V lost 6 bases to trimming and J lost 7 bases, with 12 bases between them. CDR3 size: 13 residues. The CDR3 reads CASSAKAGEKLFF. CDR3 DNA sequence: TGTGCCAGCAGCGCGAAGGCGGGTGAAAAACTGTTTTTT.

On this clone: Other DNA sequences in the sample encode the same CDR3. This chain connects TRBV25-1 to TRBJ2-2; perhaps TRBD2 as D (5 bases). This CDR3 is 16 amino acids long. Per the germline V gene, CDR1 is MGHDK and CDR2 is SYGVNS. Trimming pared 8 bases from V and 1 base from J, leaving 17 bases between. The CDR3 region has the DNA TGTGCCAGCGCTCGCCGGGCCAGCGGGAACACCGGGGAGCTGTTTTTT. Translated, it gives CASARRASGNTGELFF.

The V call is TRBV5-5, the J call TRBJ1-5; no definite D call. Between the trimmed V and J ends, which lost 0 bases and 5 bases, there was a span of 9 bases. The CDR3 has 14 amino acids. Germline V gene data show CDR1 as SGHKS and CDR2 as YYEKEE (reference sequence). The chain's CDR3 is CASSLVSVDQPQHF. Here the CDR3 DNA reads TGTGCCAGCAGCTTGGTCAGTGTCGATCAGCCCCAGCATTTT.

This clone was seen once. This sequence joins TRBV9 and TRBJ1-4; unclear D gene. V dropped 0 bases and J dropped 8 bases, with 11 bases sitting between them. The V gene's germline CDR1 is SGDLS and CDR2 YYNGEE. The CDR3 spans 14 residues. This chain's CDR3 is CASSVAPYDEKLFF. The CDR3 region has the DNA TGTGCCAGCAGCGTAGCCCCGTACGACGAAAAACTGTTTTTT.

The chain links TRBV19 to TRBJ2-3; 9 bases line up with TRBD1. Unmatched junction bases numbered 6, after V lost 9 bases and J lost 2 bases. The V gene's germline CDR1 is LNHDA and CDR2 SQIVND (reference sequence). The CDR3 consists of 14 residues. The CDR3 DNA follows: TGTGCCAGCGGAGGACAGGGGATCACAGATACGCAGTATTTT. Its translation: CASGGQGITDTQYF.

The J gene is TRBJ1-1, the V gene TRBV29-1, with a weak D call TRBD1 (5 bases). The CDR3 runs to 13 residues. Germline-derived CDR1 and CDR2 are SQVTM and ANQGSEA. With 7 bases removed from V and 6 bases from J, the gap between germline ends came to 18 bases. The DNA of the CDR3 is TGCAGCGCCCCGTCGCGCAGGGAGTCTGAAGCTTTCTTT. It specifies CSAPSRRESEAFF.

As for this clone: The junction does not match germline at one end; this may be a read error. The chain recombines TRBV19 with TRBJ1-2, with D possibly TRBD1 on 5 matching bases. This CDR3 has 13 residues. Looked up from germline, CDR1 is LNHDA and CDR2 is SQIVND (reference sequence). CDR3 DNA: TGTGCAAGTATGGCAGGGACGGCTAATGGCTACACCTTC. This encodes CASMAGTANGYTF.

The rearrangement joins TRBV7-2 to TRBJ2-2; 7 bases fit TRBD1. CDR3 length: 14 residues. The germline gives CDR1 SGHTA, CDR2 FQGNSA. Germline trimming cut 5 bases from V and 6 bases from J; bases unmatched to any gene: 6. CDR3 protein: CASSLDRNPGELFF. The CDR3 DNA is TGTGCCAGCAGCCTGGACAGGAATCCCGGGGAGCTGTTTTTT.

The sample holds one count of this clone. The chain carries TRBV6-1 and TRBJ2-1, with 11 bases identical to TRBD2. The CDR3 has 16 residues. J lost 4 bases, V lost 4 bases, and 6 bases had no gene match. Germline values: CDR1 MNHNS, CDR2 SASEGT. CDR3 bases: TGTGCCAGCAGTGGTACTATAGCGGGGGGGTACAATGAGCAGTTCTTC. As protein: CASSGTIAGGYNEQFF.

This chain connects TRBV6-5 to TRBJ2-7; 8 bases line up with TRBD1. CDR1 and CDR2 (germline): MNHEY, SVGAGI. V lost 0 bases and J lost 5; bases outside the gene matches: 9. The CDR3 contains 16 residues. The CDR3: CASSYSPGGRFNEQYF. The CDR3 DNA reads as TGTGCCAGCAGTTACTCGCCAGGGGGCAGGTTTAACGAGCAGTACTTC.

The V call is TRBV6-1, the J call TRBJ2-7, with D unclear. The CDR3 is 13 residues long. Trimming left V 7 bases short and J 2 bases short, with 12 bases between. The germline V gene encodes CDR1 MNHNS and CDR2 SASEGT. CDR3 DNA sequence: TGTGCCAGCACCCAGGAGCCCACCTACGAGCAGTACTTC. Translated, it gives CASTQEPTYEQYF.

The chain joins TRBV9 to TRBJ2-3, with 10 bases identical to TRBD2. The CDR3 is 18 residues long. The germline V gene encodes CDR1 SGDLS and CDR2 YYNGEE. After removal of 3 bases from V and 5 bases from J, the junction contained 15 bases not matched to a gene. CDR3 DNA sequence: TGTGCCAGCAGCGGCGCAGCCGGGCTAGCGGGAGTGGGAGATACGCAGTATTTT. Translation gives CASSGAAGLAGVGDTQYF.

This chain connects TRBV27 to TRBJ2-7; either TRBD1 or TRBD2 may fit D (5 bases each). This CDR3 spans 14 amino acids. V lost 6 bases and J lost 3, with 15 bases in between. Germline CDR1 reads MNHEY; CDR2 reads SMNVEV (reference sequence). This CDR3 is CASRPIGTLYEQYF. Written as DNA, the CDR3 is TGTGCCAGCAGACCCATCGGGACCCTCTACGAGCAGTACTTC.

J is TRBJ2-3 and V is TRBV19; D perhaps matches TRBD1 (7 bases). V was trimmed by 5 bases and J by 2 bases, leaving 14 bases between them. Germline V gene sequence: CDR1 LNHDA, CDR2 SQIVND (reference sequence). The CDR3 sequence is 15 residues long. The CDR3 is CASSAGGSYTDTQYF. CDR3 coding DNA: TGTGCCAGTAGTGCAGGGGGGAGTTACACAGATACGCAGTATTTT.